This T cell receptor beta chain comes out of a study of identical twins. TCRdb reprocessed the 5' RACE reads with MiXCR, giving one entry per CDR3 protein. The sample yields fewer than 550,000 distinct CDR3 sequences, over 11% seen once. This clonotype was picked up many times. The germline CDR1 and CDR2 sequences are MNHNS and SASEGT. There are 16 residues in the CDR3. The V segment lost 6 bases and the J segment 5 bases; nucleotides outside the gene matches: 10. Among all donors, each was a healthy Caucasian. These records were also assigned to another study, of yellow fever vaccine responses in identical twins.

The clonotype was recovered from a woman aged 18-29 years in good health. The sequencing input was CD4+ T cells sorted from blood. V and J are TRBV6-1 and TRBJ2-1, with TRBD2 identical over 10 bases. This chain's CDR3 is CASSPRGLAENNEQFF. The CDR3 nucleotides are TGTGCCAGCAGCCCCCGCGGACTAGCGGAAAACAATGAGCAGTTCTTC.